These 11 T cell receptor beta chains came from one sample sequenced in a study of blood T cells in healthy people across ages. The use of a sample-barcoded 5' primer and a J-beta primer mix characterized a second PCR of about 6 to 11 cycles. Via MiXCR, TCRdb re-called the 5' RACE reads, giving one row per CDR3 protein. The table shows about 680,000 distinct CDR3 sequences, with about half occurring only once. The sample taken for sequencing was blood. The receptors come from a woman in her fifties or sixties in good health.

This clonotype has more than one count but fewer than ten. The chain uses TRBV28 and TRBJ2-1; D uncertain. The ends were cut back, 5 bases at V and 7 bases at J, with 9 bases in the middle. Germline-derived CDR1 and CDR2 are MDHEN and SYDVKM. This CDR3 is built from 12 residues. The CDR3 protein is CASSVWTNEQFF. The CDR3 DNA sequence: TGTGCCAGCAGTGTCTGGACGAATGAGCAGTTCTTC.

The sample holds a few counts of this clonotype. V usage is TRBV4-3 and J usage is TRBJ2-1, with D perhaps matching TRBD2 (6 bases). The CDR3 is made up of 14 amino acids. The V gene lost 2 bases and the J gene lost 6 bases, with 11 bases spanning the gap. The germline gives CDR1 LGHNA, CDR2 YSLEER. The CDR3 nucleotides read TGCGCCAGCAGCCAACGTGGGAGGCTCAATGAGCAGTTCTTC. The encoded protein is CASSQRGRLNEQFF.

This clonotype was detected only a few times. The chain combines TRBV9 with TRBJ2-3; D uncertain. Deletions cut 3 bases from V and 7 bases from J, with 15 bases between. This CDR3 is built from 14 residues. The V gene's germline CDR1 is SGDLS and CDR2 YYNGEE. CDR3 sequence (DNA): TGTGCCAGCAGCGCCGTTGGGTCAATAAATACGCAGTATTTT. It encodes CASSAVGSINTQYF.

This clonotype was recorded only once. This chain uses TRBV28 with TRBJ2-2; D perhaps matches TRBD1 (6 bases). V was pared by 6 bases and J by 6 bases, with 14 bases between. CDR1 is MDHEN, CDR2 SYDVKM, per germline. The length of the CDR3 is 14 residues. The CDR3 region has the DNA TGTGCCAGCAGAACAGGGAAGGGTTCCGGGGAGCTGTTTTTT. Amino acids: CASRTGKGSGELFF.

In this sample, this clonotype turned up many times. This chain uses TRBV7-9 with TRBJ1-2; D unresolved. Germline V gene sequence: CDR1 SEHNR, CDR2 FQNEAQ (reference sequence). V was cut by 1 base and J by 0 bases, with 6 bases left in between. The CDR3 spans 14 residues. CDR3 sequence reads: CASSLELTNYGYTF. As DNA, the CDR3 is TGTGCCAGCAGCTTAGAACTGACTAACTATGGCTACACCTTC.

This clonotype has a handful of counts. The genes are TRBV5-1 and TRBJ1-1; 11 nucleotides match TRBD1. The CDR3 extends over 16 amino acids. Looked up from germline, CDR1 is SGHRS and CDR2 is YFSETQ. Unmatched junction bases numbered 12, after V lost 4 bases and J lost 7 bases. The CDR3 loop reads CASSPAGQGAQGEAFF. The CDR3 nucleotides read TGCGCCAGCAGCCCAGCCGGACAGGGGGCGCAGGGTGAAGCTTTCTTT.

V usage is TRBV28 and J usage is TRBJ2-1; 10 nucleotides match TRBD1. CDR1 MDHEN and CDR2 SYDVKM come from the germline V gene. CDR3 size: 16 residues. V shed 4 bases, J shed 6 bases, and the junction held 9 bases outside the gene matches. DNA of the CDR3: TGTGCCAGCAGTTCTGGGGGGACAGGGGTCCGCAATGAGCAGTTCTTC. This gives the protein CASSSGGTGVRNEQFF.

The rearrangement joins TRBV18 to TRBJ2-7; tentatively, D is TRBD1 (5 bases). V was shortened by 2 bases and J by 5 bases, with 19 bases between the two germline ends. This CDR3 has 16 amino acids. Germline values: CDR1 KGHSH, CDR2 LQKENI. The CDR3 DNA is TGTGCCAGCTCACCAGACAGAGGCGCCTATCGCAACGAGCAGTACTTC. This translates into CASSPDRGAYRNEQYF.

About this clonotype: It may be a read error: a sequence one base away is much more abundant. V is TRBV28 and J is TRBJ1-4; D may be TRBD1 (5 bases). CDR3 length equals 19 residues. Per germline, CDR1 MDHEN and CDR2 SYDVKM. For the CDR3, the DNA is TGTGTCAGCAGCAAAAGATCAAGGGGTTTGGGGGAGCGAGGTGAAAAACTGTTTTTT. Its translation is CVSSKRSRGLGERGEKLFF.

The chain employs TRBV4-2 and TRBJ1-1; tentatively, D is TRBD1 (5 bases). The CDR3 covers 14 residues. Germline-derived CDR1 and CDR2 are LGHNA and YNFKEQ. Deletions cut 0 bases from V and 11 bases from J, with 16 bases between. CDR3 DNA: TGTGCCAGCAGCCAAGAAGGGACGTCACGGAGGGCTTTCTTT. It is translated as CASSQEGTSRRAFF.

V gene TRBV5-8 combines with J gene TRBJ2-1, with a tentative D call TRBD1 (6 bases). V shed 4 bases and J shed 5 bases, with 7 bases lying between them. Germline CDR1 SGHTS, CDR2 YDEGEE. The CDR3 length is 12 residues. The CDR3 coding sequence is TGTGCCAGCAGCCGGGACAACAATGAGCAGTTCTTC. It is translated as CASSRDNNEQFF. The full variable domain, its missing parts supplied by reference TRBV5-8 and TRBJ2-1, is EAGVTQSPTHLIKTRGQQATLRCSPISGHTSVYWYQQALGLGLQFLLWYDEGEERNRGNFPPRFSGRQFPNYSSELNVNALELEDSALYLCASSRDNNEQFFGPGTRLTVL.